This T cell receptor (beta chain) was identified in a study of T cell repertoires in aging, cancer and after chemotherapy. Across the whole study: Patients with glioblastoma brain tumors were sampled before and after temozolomide-based therapy. The whole study produced a dataset of roughly 8.6 million TCR reads.

This clonotype was seen only once. Its antigen remains unidentified. A read error may explain this, as a much larger clone is one base away. V shed 4 bases and J shed 2 bases, with 16 bases lying between them. CDR1 SGHDT and CDR2 YYEEEE come from the germline V gene. This CDR3 has 15 amino acids. Study-level points and caveats: Age-matched healthy donors had significantly more diverse, less clonal blood TCR repertoires than untreated cancer patients. In cancer patients, declining TCR diversity with age involved lost richness and lost evenness.

Rearranged V-D-J TRB sequences were amplified with a mixed TRB-A/B primer pool. Each CDR3 protein gets one entry after TCRdb re-called the multiplex PCR reads with MiXCR. This sample has 4,000 to 4,500 distinct CDR3 sequences; roughly 26% occur once, and the top ten carry 13% to 15%. The template was genomic DNA from peripheral blood, not RNA. The sequenced material came from blood. The V gene is TRBV5-6, the J gene TRBJ2-7; a weak D match, TRBD1 (5 bases). This TCR was recovered from a human donor with a solid tumor. DNA for the CDR3: TGTGCCAGCAGCCGGATACAAAAGACAGCCTACGAGCAGTACTTC. Encoded protein: CASSRIQKTAYEQYF.